Described below is a single T cell receptor (beta chain) sequence and its context. Here immunoSEQ multiplex PCR was the method, and the copy in TCRdb shows in-frame clones only, minus some. The table lists roughly 410,000 clones, around 93% of them singletons. The data were taken from a study of shared T cell receptors in the human thymus. Per the germline V gene, CDR1 is SGHTA and CDR2 is FQGNSA. J gave up 7 bases and V 7 bases, and 11 bases lay outside the gene matches. This CDR3 has 14 amino acids. Sequencing was carried out using thymocytes. This clonotype was sampled from a human donor. The chain employs TRBV7-2 and TRBJ2-5, with 8 bases that match TRBD1. CDR3 nucleotides: TGTGCCAGCATCGAGACAGGGGAGAATCGGACCCAGTACTTC. It specifies CASIETGENRTQYF.